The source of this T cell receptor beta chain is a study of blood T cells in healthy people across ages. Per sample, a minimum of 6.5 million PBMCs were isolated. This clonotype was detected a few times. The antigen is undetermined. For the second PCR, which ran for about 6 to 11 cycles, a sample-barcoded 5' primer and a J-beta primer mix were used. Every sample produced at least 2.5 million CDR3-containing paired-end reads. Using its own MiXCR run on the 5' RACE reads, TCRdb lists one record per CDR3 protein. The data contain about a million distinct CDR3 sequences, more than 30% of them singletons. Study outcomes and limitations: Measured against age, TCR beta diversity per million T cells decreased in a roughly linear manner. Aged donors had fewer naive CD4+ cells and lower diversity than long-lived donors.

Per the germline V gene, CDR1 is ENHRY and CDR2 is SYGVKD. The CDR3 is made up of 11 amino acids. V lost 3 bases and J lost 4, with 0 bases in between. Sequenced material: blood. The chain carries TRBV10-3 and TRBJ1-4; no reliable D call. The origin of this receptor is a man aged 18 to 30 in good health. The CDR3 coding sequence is TGTGCCATCAGTGATAATGAAAAACTGTTTTTT. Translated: CAISDNEKLFF.